The 10 T cell receptor beta chains in this list originate from one sample, sequenced in a study of cytomegalovirus exposure and HLA in healthy donors (dated by TCRdb to 2016 to 2017). Library preparation was by the immunoSEQ multiplex PCR assay. For the multiplex PCR, a mixture combining 60 forward primers for TCR Vbeta segments and 13 reverse primers for TCR Jbeta segments was used. TCRdb re-hosts the immuneACCESS table, in-frame sequences only. Its copies lack some clones; in the studies checked, an unresolved V gene accounts for under half of them, and the cause for the rest is not known. The sample table contains roughly 170,000 clones; only one count was recorded for less than 90% of them. The ten top clones hold 4.5% to 5.5% of the sample. Sequencing was done on a sample of PBMCs. Receptors originate from a woman aged 50 to 65 in good health and CMV-seropositive.

Notes on this clone: A junction boundary mismatches the germline segment, possibly from a read error. The CDR3 loop is CASSTPGQGTKTGELFF. CDR3 DNA: TGTGCCAGCAGCACTCCGGGACAGGGGACGAAGACCGGGGAGCTGTTTTTT. The J gene is TRBJ2-2, the V gene TRBV27; 10 bases match TRBD1. The CDR3 is made up of 17 amino acids. Per the germline V gene, CDR1 is MNHEY and CDR2 is SMNVEV (reference sequence).

The chain employs TRBV29-1 and TRBJ1-1; no reliable D call. This CDR3 has 12 amino acids. CDR1 and CDR2 (germline): SQVTM, ANQGSEA. V was trimmed by 3 bases and J by 3 bases, leaving 8 bases between them. CDR3 coding DNA: TGCAGCGTTGAGAGAACGTACACTGAAGCTTTCTTT. Translated, it gives CSVERTYTEAFF.

The chain has TRBV7-8 and TRBJ1-1; no clear D. Trimming took 2 bases from V and 0 from J, leaving 10 bases between them. CDR1 and CDR2 from the germline V gene are SGHVS and FQNEAQ. The CDR3 spans 15 residues. CDR3 residues: CASSLQASMNTEAFF. The CDR3 DNA sequence: TGTGCCAGCAGCTTACAGGCTTCCATGAACACTGAAGCTTTCTTT.

This chain uses TRBV6-1 with TRBJ1-1; no clear D gene. Germline V gives CDR1 MNHNS, CDR2 SASEGT. The germline V and J ends were trimmed by 6 bases and 1 base, with 15 bases remaining between them. This CDR3 spans 15 amino acids. The CDR3 coding sequence is TGTGCCAGCAGCTTGAGTCCCCAACCGAACACTGAAGCTTTCTTT. Its protein is CASSLSPQPNTEAFF.

The chain uses TRBV15 and TRBJ2-1, with D tentatively TRBD2 (6 bases). With 4 bases removed from V and 2 bases from J, the gap between germline ends came to 9 bases. CDR1 LNHNV and CDR2 YYDKDF come from the germline V gene (reference sequence). CDR3 length: 14 amino acids. CDR3 DNA sequence: TGTGCCACCAGCACGGCTAGCGCCTACAATGAGCAGTTCTTC. Residues: CATSTASAYNEQFF.

Written as DNA, the CDR3 is TGCGCCAGCAGCCAAGTGCCGCCGGGGGGGGCCGCCCTTAGGAACGAGCAGTACTTC. Encoded protein: CASSQVPPGGAALRNEQYF. The J gene is TRBJ2-7, the V gene TRBV4-3, with 8 nucleotides matching TRBD2. This CDR3 has 19 amino acids. The trim removed 1 base at V and 5 bases at J, leaving 19 bases unmatched. Germline CDR1 is LGHNA and CDR2 is YSLEER.

The chain uses TRBV9 and TRBJ2-7; 11 bases are a match to TRBD2. Trimming cost V 0 bases and J 3 bases; bases outside gene matches: 5. The germline V gene has CDR1 SGDLS and CDR2 YYNGEE. This CDR3 is 16 amino acids long. The CDR3: CASSVAGTSGVYEQYF. CDR3 sequence (DNA): TGTGCCAGCAGCGTAGCGGGGACTAGCGGAGTCTACGAGCAGTACTTC.

The rearrangement joins TRBV11-1 to TRBJ2-1; D remains ambiguous. There are 14 residues in the CDR3. V lost 2 bases and J 9 bases, leaving 14 bases between the germline ends. CDR1 and CDR2 (germline): SGHAT, FQDESV (reference sequence). The CDR3 reads CASSLPVGLFEQFF. CDR3 coding DNA: TGTGCCAGCAGCTTACCTGTGGGCCTGTTTGAGCAGTTCTTC.

The chain links TRBV19 to TRBJ1-2; the D gene is possibly TRBD1 (5 bases). The germline V gene has CDR1 LNHDA and CDR2 SQIVND (reference sequence). The CDR3 contains 15 residues. V lost 5 bases and J 0 bases, leaving 13 bases between the germline ends. The CDR3 DNA reads TGTGCCAGTAGTTCCCAGGGCGGCCCTAACTATGGCTACACCTTC. Translating it yields CASSSQGGPNYGYTF.

The V and J genes are TRBV28 and TRBJ2-7, with 9 bases lining up with TRBD2. J was trimmed by 2 bases and V by 8 bases; bases with no gene match: 7. This CDR3 comprises 14 residues. CDR1 and CDR2 (germline): MDHEN, SYDVKM. Here the CDR3 DNA reads TGTGCCAGCGCATCTAGCGGGGTCCCCTACGAGCAGTACTTC. Translation: CASASSGVPYEQYF.